The next 14 T cell receptor beta chains were all read from a single sample in a study of OX40 agonist ivuxolimab in advanced cancers. Sequenced by immunoSEQ multiplex PCR; TCRdb stores in-frame clones only, minus some. Of roughly 50,000 clones in the sample, around 84% were seen once. Sample: CD4+ or CD8+ T cells sorted from blood, taken in a trial of the OX40 agonist ivuxolimab. Source of these receptors: an adult with an advanced solid tumor such as melanoma, head and neck, liver or kidney cancer.

The genes are TRBV19 and TRBJ2-2, with a possible D match to TRBD1 (6 bases). V gave up 8 bases and J gave up 2 bases, with 15 bases separating them. This CDR3 is built from 15 residues. The germline CDR1 and CDR2 sequences are LNHDA and SQIVND (reference sequence). This CDR3 is CASGGDNTNTGELFF. The DNA for the CDR3 is TGTGCCAGTGGTGGGGACAACACCAACACCGGGGAGCTGTTTTTT.

This chain uses TRBV11-3 with TRBJ2-5; 10 bases line up with TRBD2. The germline gives CDR1 SGHNT, CDR2 YENEEA. V shed 5 bases, J shed 1 base, and the junction held 7 bases outside the gene matches. The CDR3 is 16 residues long. CDR3 nucleotide sequence: TGTGCCAGCAGCCTTGGGACTAGCGCTCTCCAAGAGACCCAGTACTTC. The encoded protein is CASSLGTSALQETQYF.

In this sample, this clone turned up a few times. This CDR3 is also generated by other DNA sequences in the sample. The chain joins TRBV6-5 to TRBJ2-7, with a weak D call TRBD2 (7 bases). V was clipped by 6 bases and J by 4 bases, with 16 bases between them. The CDR3 has 14 residues. CDR1 is MNHEY and CDR2 is SVGAGI in the germline V gene. In DNA form, the CDR3 reads TGTGCCAGCAGCCCCTCGGGGGGCGGGTACGAGCAGTACTTC. Translated: CASSPSGGGYEQYF.

The CDR3 protein is CASSLGGSNEKLFF. The CDR3 nucleotides are TGCGCCAGCAGCTTGGGGGGGTCTAATGAAAAACTGTTTTTT. The J gene is TRBJ1-4, the V gene TRBV5-1; possible D gene TRBD1, 5 bases. The germline V gene encodes CDR1 SGHRS and CDR2 YFSETQ. This CDR3 has 14 amino acids. V lost 0 bases and J lost 3, with 6 bases in between.

The V gene is TRBV7-2, the J gene TRBJ1-4, with D maybe TRBD1 (6 bases). V was shortened by 5 bases and J by 2 bases, with 15 bases between the two germline ends. The CDR3 is 16 residues long. In germline, CDR1 is SGHTA, CDR2 FQGNSA. CDR3 coding DNA: TGTGCCAGCAGCGCTAGGAGGACAGACACTAATGAAAAACTGTTTTTT. Translating it yields CASSARRTDTNEKLFF. Full variable domain (missing parts from reference TRBV7-2 and TRBJ1-4): GAGVSQSPSNKVTEKGKDVELRCDPISGHTALYWYRQSLGQGLEFLIYFQGNSAPDKSGLPSDRFSAERTGGSVSTLTIQRTQQEDSAVYLCASSARRTDTNEKLFFGSGTQLSVL.

The rearrangement joins TRBV4-1 to TRBJ2-1, with a weak D call TRBD2 (7 bases). Trimming removed 1 base at V and 10 bases at J, with 23 bases between. Germline-derived CDR1 and CDR2 are MGHRA and YSYEKL. The CDR3 is 17 residues long. The CDR3 sequence is CASSQVSQLGRGREQFF. Here the CDR3 DNA reads TGCGCCAGCAGCCAAGTGTCCCAGCTCGGGCGGGGGCGGGAGCAGTTCTTC.

The chain employs TRBV6-5 and TRBJ2-1, with D unclear. This CDR3 is 15 amino acids long. Germline loops: CDR1 MNHEY, CDR2 SVGAGI. The germline V and J ends were trimmed by 2 bases and 4 bases, with 12 bases remaining between them. CDR3 sequence reads: CASSYRSVLYNEQFF. The CDR3 nucleotides are TGTGCCAGCAGTTACAGGAGCGTCCTTTACAATGAGCAGTTCTTC.

The rearrangement joins TRBV4-2 to TRBJ2-1, with TRBD2 as a possible D gene (5 bases). The V end lost 0 bases, the J end lost 0 bases, and 15 bases lay between the germline ends. The CDR3 consists of 18 residues. CDR1 and CDR2 (germline): LGHNA, YNFKEQ. DNA of the CDR3: TGTGCCAGCAGCCAAGATTTCGTTAGGAGGAGCTCCTACAATGAGCAGTTCTTC. This gives the protein CASSQDFVRRSSYNEQFF.

This sequence joins TRBV18 and TRBJ2-5, with a weak D call TRBD2 (6 bases). The J call may be wrong; the DNA end is better matched by TRBJ2-7. Germline assignment: CDR1 KGHSH and CDR2 LQKENI. The CDR3 runs 13 residues. CDR3 DNA: TGTGCCAGCTCACCACTAGGAGGGGACGAGCAGTACTTC. Translated, it gives CASSPLGGDEQYF.

The chain links TRBV5-1 to TRBJ2-7; D unclear. Per germline, CDR1 SGHRS and CDR2 YFSETQ. V was clipped by 0 bases and J by 0 bases, with 4 bases between them. CDR3 length equals 13 residues. The CDR3: CASSLALSYEQYF. CDR3 sequence (DNA): TGCGCCAGCAGCTTGGCCCTCTCCTACGAGCAGTACTTC.

The chain's CDR3 is CASREQGASSNSPLHF. CDR3 in DNA: TGTGCCAGTAGGGAACAGGGGGCGTCTAGCAATTCACCCCTCCACTTT. V gene TRBV19 combines with J gene TRBJ1-6; TRBD1 aligns across 9 bases. This CDR3 has 16 amino acids. V shed 6 bases and J 7 bases; nucleotides not matched to a gene: 10. CDR1 is LNHDA and CDR2 is SQIVND in the germline V gene (reference sequence).

This chain connects TRBV29-1 to TRBJ1-5; D not resolved. This CDR3 contains 13 residues. The germline CDR1 and CDR2 sequences are SQVTM and ANQGSEA. The V end was cut by 2 bases, the J end by 5 bases, with 10 bases between. The CDR3 here is CSVEYAVDQPQHF. The CDR3 DNA is TGCAGCGTTGAATACGCGGTTGATCAGCCCCAGCATTTT.

This chain joins TRBV19 and TRBJ1-2; D uncertain. Germline V gene data show CDR1 as LNHDA and CDR2 as SQIVND (reference sequence). The CDR3 sequence is 15 residues long. Trimming removed 2 bases at V and 3 bases at J, with 13 bases between. The CDR3 here is CASSISVNEYYGYTF. The CDR3, as DNA: TGTGCCAGTAGTATAAGCGTTAATGAATACTATGGCTACACCTTC.

This clone occurred once. The V call is TRBV7-2, the J call TRBJ1-5; TRBD1 matches at 8 bases. The V gene's germline CDR1 is SGHTA and CDR2 FQGNSA. This CDR3 has 14 amino acids. After removal of 4 bases from V and 4 bases from J, the junction contained 3 bases not matched to a gene. The CDR3 loop reads CASSSRQGNQPQHF. For the CDR3, the DNA is TGTGCCAGCAGCTCGCGACAGGGGAATCAGCCCCAGCATTTT.